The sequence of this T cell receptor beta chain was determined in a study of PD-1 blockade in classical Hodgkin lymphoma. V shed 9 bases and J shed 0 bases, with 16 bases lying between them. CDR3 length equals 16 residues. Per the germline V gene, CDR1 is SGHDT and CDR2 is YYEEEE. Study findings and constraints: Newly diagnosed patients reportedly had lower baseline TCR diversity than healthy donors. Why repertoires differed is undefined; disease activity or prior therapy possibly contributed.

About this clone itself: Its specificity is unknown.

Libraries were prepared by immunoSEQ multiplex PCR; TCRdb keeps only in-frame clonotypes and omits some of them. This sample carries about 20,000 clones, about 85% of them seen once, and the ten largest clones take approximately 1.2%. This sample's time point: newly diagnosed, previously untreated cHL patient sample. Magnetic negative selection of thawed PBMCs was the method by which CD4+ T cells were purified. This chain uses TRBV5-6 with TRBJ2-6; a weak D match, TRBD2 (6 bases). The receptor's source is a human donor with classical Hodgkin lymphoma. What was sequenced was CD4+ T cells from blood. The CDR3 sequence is CATAIGGLSGANVLTF. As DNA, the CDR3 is TGTGCCACCGCTATCGGGGGACTCTCTGGGGCCAACGTCCTGACTTTC.